These 11 T cell receptor beta chains were sequenced from one sample in a study of vaccination and CD4 T cells after COVID-19. These TCRs' antigens remain unknown. Treatment: roughly nine-day PBMC culture with coronavirus spike peptide pools or control peptides (ViraFEST assay). Sequenced with the Oncomine TCR Beta short-read assay was DNA taken from cultured CD4+ T cells. TCRdb fed the PCR reads into MiXCR, producing one record per CDR3 protein. This sample has approximately 11,000 distinct CDR3 sequences, with 69% found just once. Material for sequencing was CD4+ T cells from blood, cultured in vitro. All receptors derive from a human donor who had recovered from COVID-19.

The chain combines TRBV7-2 with TRBJ1-3; a weak D match, TRBD1 (5 bases). CDR1 and CDR2 (germline): SGHTA, FQGNSA. V was shortened by 5 bases and J by 0 bases, with 14 bases between the two germline ends. The CDR3 runs 16 residues. CDR3 bases: TGTGCCAGCAGCCTTGGGGTCAGGGTCTCTGGAAACACCATATATTTT. Residues: CASSLGVRVSGNTIYF.

The chain recombines TRBV12-5 with TRBJ1-1; no clear D. Trimming pared 0 bases from V and 1 base from J, leaving 6 bases between. From germline, CDR1 is LGHNT and CDR2 FRNRAP. This CDR3 is built from 14 residues. The CDR3 DNA sequence: TGTGCTAGTGGTTTGGTGGGAAGGAACACTGAAGCTTTCTTT. Its protein product is CASGLVGRNTEAFF.

The rearrangement links TRBV6-5 to TRBJ2-2; the D gene could be TRBD1 or TRBD2 (6 bases each). This CDR3 has 16 residues. V was clipped by 3 bases and J by 1 base, with 12 bases between them. The V gene's germline CDR1 is MNHEY and CDR2 SVGAGI. The DNA of the CDR3 is TGTGCCAGCAGTTATTTTGGGGGGCTGAACACCGGGGAGCTGTTTTTT. Its protein is CASSYFGGLNTGELFF.

J is TRBJ1-2 and V is TRBV27, with TRBD1 as a possible D gene (5 bases). The CDR3 has 16 residues. Germline CDR1 and CDR2: MNHEY and SMNVEV (reference sequence). Trimming cost V 6 bases and J 0 bases, with 17 bases left between them. CDR3 sequence reads: CASSFLGGRSNYGYTF. The CDR3 region has the DNA TGTGCCAGCAGCTTCCTCGGGGGAAGATCTAACTATGGCTACACCTTC.

The V gene is TRBV6-1, the J gene TRBJ1-5; 8 nucleotides align to TRBD1. V lost 10 bases to trimming and J lost 0 bases; unmatched junction nucleotides: 23. Germline V CDR1 and CDR2: MNHNS, SASEGT. CDR3 length: 20 residues. The CDR3 is CAIREHGQGVVLASNQPQHF. CDR3 DNA sequence: TGTGCCATTCGAGAACACGGACAGGGAGTGGTTCTTGCTAGCAATCAGCCCCAGCATTTT.

The V call is TRBV11-2, the J call TRBJ1-5; D not certain. This CDR3 spans 14 amino acids. Trimming stripped 3 bases from V and 4 bases from J, with 10 bases between. Germline CDR1 reads SGHAT; CDR2 reads FQNNGV. As DNA, the CDR3 is TGTGCCAGCAGCTTGGGTAGGGAGAATCAGCCCCAGCATTTT. Translated, it gives CASSLGRENQPQHF. Using reference TRBV11-2 and TRBJ1-5 for the parts outside the CDR3, the full variable domain is EAGVAQSPRYKIIEKRQSVAFWCNPISGHATLYWYQQILGQGPKLLIQFQNNGVVDDSQLPKDRFSAERLKGVDSTLKIQPAKLEDSAVYLCASSLGRENQPQHFGDGTRLSIL.

The CDR3 sequence: CASSAELQETQYF. DNA of the CDR3: TGTGCCAGCAGTGCGGAACTCCAAGAGACCCAGTACTTC. The chain uses TRBV28 and TRBJ2-5; D remains unclear. The CDR3 consists of 13 residues. Per the germline V gene, CDR1 is MDHEN and CDR2 is SYDVKM. With 5 bases removed from V and 1 base from J, the gap between germline ends came to 8 bases.

This clonotype was observed a few times. The J gene is TRBJ1-2, the V gene TRBV28; 10 nucleotides agree with TRBD1. The CDR3 has 14 residues. Per germline, CDR1 MDHEN and CDR2 SYDVKM. Unmatched junction bases numbered 6, after V lost 7 bases and J lost 4 bases. DNA for the CDR3: TGTGCCAGCATGAGACAGGGGGCAGGCTATGGCTACACCTTC. This gives the protein CASMRQGAGYGYTF.

By sample share, this clonotype is large. This sequence joins TRBV30 and TRBJ1-2; D gene unclear. This CDR3 is built from 13 residues. Germline V lookup: CDR1 GTSNPN, CDR2 SVGIG (reference sequence). V was shortened by 0 bases and J by 2 bases, with 7 bases between the two germline ends. CDR3 sequence (DNA): TGTGCCTGGAGTGTCTCCCAGAACTATGGCTACACCTTC. Its translation: CAWSVSQNYGYTF.

This chain links TRBV11-2 with TRBJ1-4, with unresolved D. Trimming stripped 1 base from V and 7 bases from J, with 13 bases between. Germline values: CDR1 SGHAT, CDR2 FQNNGV. This CDR3 has 15 amino acids. The CDR3: CASSLGRGLSEKLFF. The CDR3, as DNA: TGTGCCAGCAGCTTAGGACGGGGTTTATCTGAAAAACTGTTTTTT.

The rearrangement links TRBV20-1 to TRBJ2-3; 9 nucleotides agree with TRBD2. This CDR3 has 15 amino acids. Germline values: CDR1 DFQATT, CDR2 SNEGSKA (reference sequence). V shed 6 bases, J shed 9 bases, and the junction held 16 bases outside the gene matches. The CDR3 here is CSASKAGGLASTQYF. The CDR3 nucleotides are TGCAGTGCGAGCAAGGCGGGAGGGCTTGCGAGCACGCAGTATTTT.